This T cell receptor beta chain was profiled in a study of graft-versus-host responses after intestinal transplantation. Trimming pared 8 bases from V and 5 bases from J, leaving 18 bases between. There are 14 residues in the CDR3. From germline, CDR1 is MGHDK and CDR2 SYGVNS. This clone ranks as large. Its antigen is still unknown. TCRdb's copy holds only in-frame clones and misses some; the assay was immunoSEQ multiplex PCR. The top ten clones hold approximately 6% of a sample with some 86,000 clones, around 90% of them seen once. Source: unstimulated CD8+ T cells sorted from spleen or lymph node cells, taken before intestinal transplant. The chain joins TRBV25-1 to TRBJ2-5, with D perhaps matching TRBD1 (6 bases). This receptor was identified in a human donor who received an intestinal transplant. In DNA, the CDR3 is TGTGCCAGCTCTACCAGGGGTGGGCTGGAGACCCAGTACTTC. Translation: CASSTRGGLETQYF. The full variable domain, in which reference TRBV25-1 and TRBJ2-5 provide the parts outside the CDR3, is EADIYQTPRYLVIGTGKKITLECSQTMGHDKMYWYQQDPGMELHLIHYSYGVNSTEKGDLSSESTVSRIRTEHFPLTLESARPSHTSQYLCASSTRGGLETQYFGPGTRLLVL.